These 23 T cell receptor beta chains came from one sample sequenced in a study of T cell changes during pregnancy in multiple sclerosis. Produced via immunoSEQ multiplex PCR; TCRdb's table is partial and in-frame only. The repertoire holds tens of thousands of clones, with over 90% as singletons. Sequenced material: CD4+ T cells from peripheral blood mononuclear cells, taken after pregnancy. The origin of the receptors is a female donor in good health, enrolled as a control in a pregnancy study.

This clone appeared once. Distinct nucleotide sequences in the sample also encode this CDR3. Here the CDR3 reads CATSRGGMNTEAFF. In nucleotides, the CDR3 is TGTGCCACCAGCAGAGGAGGGATGAACACTGAAGCTTTCTTT. V and J are TRBV15 and TRBJ1-1; D not resolved. The germline V gene encodes CDR1 LNHNV and CDR2 YYDKDF (reference sequence). This CDR3 contains 14 residues. V lost 1 base to trimming and J lost 0 bases, with 6 bases between them.

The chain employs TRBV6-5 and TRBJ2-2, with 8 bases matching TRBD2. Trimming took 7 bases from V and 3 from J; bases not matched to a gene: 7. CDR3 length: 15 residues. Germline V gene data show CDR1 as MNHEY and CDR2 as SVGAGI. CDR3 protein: CASKVTSVDTGELFF. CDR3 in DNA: TGTGCCAGCAAGGTGACTAGCGTTGACACCGGGGAGCTGTTTTTT.

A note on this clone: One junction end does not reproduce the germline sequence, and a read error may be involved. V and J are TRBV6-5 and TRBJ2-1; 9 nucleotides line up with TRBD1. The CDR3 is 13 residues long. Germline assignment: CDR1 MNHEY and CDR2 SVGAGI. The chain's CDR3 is CAGSWTGVNEQFF. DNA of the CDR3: TGTGCCGGCAGTTGGACAGGGGTAAATGAGCAGTTCTTC.

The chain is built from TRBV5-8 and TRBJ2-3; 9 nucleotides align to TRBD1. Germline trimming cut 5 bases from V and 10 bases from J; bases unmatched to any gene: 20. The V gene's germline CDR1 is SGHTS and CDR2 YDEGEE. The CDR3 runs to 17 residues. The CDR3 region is CASSSPGTGTGFSAQYF. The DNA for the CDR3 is TGTGCCAGCAGTTCACCCGGGACAGGGACCGGATTTTCGGCGCAGTATTTT. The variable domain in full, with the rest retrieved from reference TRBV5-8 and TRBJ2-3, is EAGVTQSPTHLIKTRGQQATLRCSPISGHTSVYWYQQALGLGLQFLLWYDEGEERNRGNFPPRFSGRQFPNYSSELNVNALELEDSALYLCASSSPGTGTGFSAQYFGPGTRLTVL.

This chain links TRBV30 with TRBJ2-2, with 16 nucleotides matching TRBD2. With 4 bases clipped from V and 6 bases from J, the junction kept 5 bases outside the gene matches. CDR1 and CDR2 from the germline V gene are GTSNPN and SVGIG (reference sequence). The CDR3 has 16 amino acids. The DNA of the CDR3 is TGTGCCTGGAACCCCGGGACTAGCGGGAGGGCCGGGGAGCTGTTTTTT. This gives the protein CAWNPGTSGRAGELFF.

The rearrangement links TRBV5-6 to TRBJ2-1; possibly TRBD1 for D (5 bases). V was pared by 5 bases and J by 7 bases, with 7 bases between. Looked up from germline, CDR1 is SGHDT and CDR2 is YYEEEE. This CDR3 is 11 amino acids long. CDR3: CASSYRNEQFF. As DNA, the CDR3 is TGTGCCAGCAGTTACAGGAATGAGCAGTTCTTC.

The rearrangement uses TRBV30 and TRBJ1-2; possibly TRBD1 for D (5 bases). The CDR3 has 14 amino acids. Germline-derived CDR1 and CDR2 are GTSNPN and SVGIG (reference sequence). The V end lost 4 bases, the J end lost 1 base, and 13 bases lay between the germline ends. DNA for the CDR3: TGTGCCTGGACCCGGACACACCTTAACTATGGCTACACCTTC. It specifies CAWTRTHLNYGYTF.

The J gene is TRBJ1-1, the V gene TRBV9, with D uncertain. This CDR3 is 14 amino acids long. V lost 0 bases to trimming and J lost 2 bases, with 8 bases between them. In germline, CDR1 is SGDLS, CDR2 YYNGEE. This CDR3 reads CASSVEPENTEAFF. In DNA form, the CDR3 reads TGTGCCAGCAGCGTAGAGCCCGAAAACACTGAAGCTTTCTTT.

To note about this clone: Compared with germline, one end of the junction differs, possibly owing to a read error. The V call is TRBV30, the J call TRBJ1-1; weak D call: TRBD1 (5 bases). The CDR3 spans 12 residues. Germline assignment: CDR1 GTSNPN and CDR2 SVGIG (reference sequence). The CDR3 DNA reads TGTGCCTGGAGTCCCGGAGGGCAGGGTGTGATCTTT. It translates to CAWSPGGQGVIF.

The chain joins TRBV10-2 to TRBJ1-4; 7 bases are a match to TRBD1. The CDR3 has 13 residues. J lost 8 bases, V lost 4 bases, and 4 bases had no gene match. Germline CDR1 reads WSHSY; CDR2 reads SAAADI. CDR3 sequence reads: CASSVDRTEKLFF. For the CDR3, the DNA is TGCGCCAGCAGTGTGGACAGGACCGAAAAACTGTTTTTT.

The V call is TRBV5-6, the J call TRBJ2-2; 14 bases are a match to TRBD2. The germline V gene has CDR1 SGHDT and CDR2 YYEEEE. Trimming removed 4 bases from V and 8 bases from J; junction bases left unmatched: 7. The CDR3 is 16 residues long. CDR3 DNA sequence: TGTGCCAGCAGCGCTGGACTAGCGGGGGGTGGAGGGGAGCTGTTTTTT. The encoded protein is CASSAGLAGGGGELFF.

The CDR3: CASSEAGGPGETQYF. In DNA, the CDR3 is TGTGCCAGTAGTGAGGCGGGAGGGCCCGGAGAGACCCAGTACTTC. This chain links TRBV19 with TRBJ2-5, with 9 bases that match TRBD2. This CDR3 comprises 15 residues. Germline V gives CDR1 LNHDA, CDR2 SQIVND (reference sequence). The junction had 8 bases not matched to a gene; V was cut back by 5 bases and J by 4 bases.

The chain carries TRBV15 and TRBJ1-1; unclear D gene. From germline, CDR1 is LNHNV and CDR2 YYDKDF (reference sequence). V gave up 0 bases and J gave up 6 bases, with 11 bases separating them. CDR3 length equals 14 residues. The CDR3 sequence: CATSRDPGLAEAFF. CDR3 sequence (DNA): TGTGCCACCAGCAGAGATCCGGGTTTGGCTGAAGCTTTCTTT.

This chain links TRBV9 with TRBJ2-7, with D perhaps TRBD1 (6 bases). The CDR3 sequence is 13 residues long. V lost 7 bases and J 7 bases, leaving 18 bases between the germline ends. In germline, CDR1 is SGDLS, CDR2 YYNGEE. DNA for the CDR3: TGTGCCAGCCCTCACCAGGGGATGGGGGAGCAGTACTTC. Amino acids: CASPHQGMGEQYF.

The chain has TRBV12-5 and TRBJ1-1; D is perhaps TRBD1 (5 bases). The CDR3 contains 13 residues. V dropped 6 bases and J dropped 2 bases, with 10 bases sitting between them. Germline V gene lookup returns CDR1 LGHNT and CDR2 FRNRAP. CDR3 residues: CASGRQSNTEAFF. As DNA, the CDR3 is TGTGCTAGTGGCCGACAGAGCAACACTGAAGCTTTCTTT.

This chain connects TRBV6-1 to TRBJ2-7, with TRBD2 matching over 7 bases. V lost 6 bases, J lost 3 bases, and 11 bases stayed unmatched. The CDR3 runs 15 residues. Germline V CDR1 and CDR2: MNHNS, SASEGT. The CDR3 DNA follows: TGTGCCAGCAGCGCCTCGAGCGGGGCTCTCTACGAGCAGTACTTC. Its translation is CASSASSGALYEQYF.

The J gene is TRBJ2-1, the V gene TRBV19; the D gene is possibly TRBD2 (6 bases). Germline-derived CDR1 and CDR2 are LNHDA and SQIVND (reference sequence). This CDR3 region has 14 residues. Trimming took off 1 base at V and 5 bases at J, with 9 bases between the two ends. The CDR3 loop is CASSIGAGHNEQFF. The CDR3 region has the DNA TGTGCCAGTAGTATAGGGGCGGGGCACAATGAGCAGTTCTTC.

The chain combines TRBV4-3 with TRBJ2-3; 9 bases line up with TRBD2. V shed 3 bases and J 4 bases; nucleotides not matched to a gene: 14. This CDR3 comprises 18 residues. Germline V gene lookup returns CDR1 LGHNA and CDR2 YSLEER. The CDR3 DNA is TGCGCCAGCAGCCAGGACGCCGGGCGGGGGGGCCTCGCAGATACGCAGTATTTT. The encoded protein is CASSQDAGRGGLADTQYF.

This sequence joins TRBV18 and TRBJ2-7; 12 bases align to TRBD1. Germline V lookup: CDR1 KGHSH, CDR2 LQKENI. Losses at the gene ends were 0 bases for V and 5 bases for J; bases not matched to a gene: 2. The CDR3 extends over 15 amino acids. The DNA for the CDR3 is TGTGCCAGCTCACCACCGGGACAGGGGGCCCACGAGCAGTACTTC. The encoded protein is CASSPPGQGAHEQYF.

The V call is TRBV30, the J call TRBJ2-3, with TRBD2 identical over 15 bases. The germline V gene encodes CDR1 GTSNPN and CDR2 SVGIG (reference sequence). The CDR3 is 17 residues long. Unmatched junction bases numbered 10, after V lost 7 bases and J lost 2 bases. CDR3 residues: CASKGGLAGGPTDTQYF. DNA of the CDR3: TGTGCCTCAAAGGGGGGACTAGCGGGGGGTCCCACAGATACGCAGTATTTT.

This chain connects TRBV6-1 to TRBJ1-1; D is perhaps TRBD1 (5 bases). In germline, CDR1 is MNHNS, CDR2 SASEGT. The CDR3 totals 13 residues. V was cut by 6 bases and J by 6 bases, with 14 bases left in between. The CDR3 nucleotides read TGTGCCAGCAGATTACAGGTAGTCGCTGAAGCTTTCTTT. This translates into CASRLQVVAEAFF.

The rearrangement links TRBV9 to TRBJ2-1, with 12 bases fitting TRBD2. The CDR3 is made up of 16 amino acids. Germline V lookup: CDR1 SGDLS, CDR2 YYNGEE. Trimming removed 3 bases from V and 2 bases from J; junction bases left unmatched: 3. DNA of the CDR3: TGTGCCAGCAGCGGGACTAGCGGGACTACCTACAATGAGCAGTTCTTC. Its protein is CASSGTSGTTYNEQFF.

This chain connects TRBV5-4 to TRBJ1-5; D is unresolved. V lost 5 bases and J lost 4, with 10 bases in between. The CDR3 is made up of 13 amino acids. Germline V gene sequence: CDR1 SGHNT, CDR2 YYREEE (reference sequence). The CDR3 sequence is CASSLDLNQPQHF. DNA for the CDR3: TGTGCCAGCAGTCTCGACTTAAATCAGCCCCAGCATTTT.